This TCR beta chain was captured in a study of response to subunit inactivated influenza vaccine. Study findings and constraints: Authors suggested few new T cells are recruited by each seasonal influenza vaccination.

From the RT-PCR reads, TCRdb called clonotypes with MiXCR, one entry per CDR3 protein. In the table there are about 530,000 distinct CDR3 sequences, 10% to 15% of which are singletons. Ten or more counts support this clonotype. The antigen is unknown. V was trimmed by 6 bases and J by 2 bases, leaving 17 bases between them. Germline V gene sequence: CDR1 MNHNS, CDR2 SASEGT. CDR3 length: 15 amino acids. The sample in question was PBMCs from blood, obtained on the day of vaccination. The TCR comes from a man aged 50 to 59 who received an inactivated influenza vaccine. The chain carries TRBV6-1 and TRBJ2-7; D unclear. CDR3 sequence reads: CASRSSRRRPYEQYF. DNA of the CDR3: TGTGCCAGCAGAAGTAGTCGGCGGAGACCCTACGAGCAGTACTTC.